This entry lists 7 T cell receptor beta chains sequenced from one sample in a study of cytomegalovirus exposure and HLA in healthy donors. PCR used 60 Vbeta primers and 13 Jbeta primers. Profiled with immunoSEQ multiplex PCR; TCRdb holds only in-frame clones, not every one. In the table there are 200,000 to 250,000 clones, roughly 82% of which are singletons. Sequencing used PBMCs. These receptors all stem from a woman in her thirties or forties in good health and CMV-seropositive.

The chain uses TRBV9 and TRBJ2-1; D unresolved. The CDR3 length is 13 residues. Germline assignment: CDR1 SGDLS and CDR2 YYNGEE. Trimming left V 4 bases short and J 0 bases short, with 5 bases between. The CDR3 DNA sequence: TGTGCCAGCAGCCCTCGCTCCTACAATGAGCAGTTCTTC. As protein: CASSPRSYNEQFF.

This clone was observed once. The chain recombines TRBV7-2 with TRBJ1-6; the D gene is possibly TRBD1 (6 bases). This CDR3 is built from 14 residues. V was trimmed by 5 bases and J by 6 bases, leaving 11 bases between them. CDR1 is SGHTA and CDR2 is FQGNSA in the germline V gene. The chain's CDR3 is CASSKYRVNSPLHF. CDR3 coding DNA: TGTGCCAGCAGCAAGTACAGGGTTAATTCACCCCTCCACTTT.

V is TRBV14 and J is TRBJ1-1; D remains ambiguous. Germline assignment: CDR1 SGHDN and CDR2 FVKESK. V was clipped by 1 base and J by 1 base, with 7 bases between them. This CDR3 spans 14 amino acids. As DNA, the CDR3 is TGTGCCAGCAGCCAAGTATCCAGGAACACTGAAGCTTTCTTT. Its translation is CASSQVSRNTEAFF.

This chain connects TRBV4-1 to TRBJ1-1; 9 positions agree with TRBD1. Germline assignment: CDR1 MGHRA and CDR2 YSYEKL. Germline trimming cut 5 bases from V and 12 bases from J; bases unmatched to any gene: 7. This CDR3 region has 12 residues. Here the CDR3 reads CASSTKQGATFF. CDR3 nucleotide sequence: TGCGCCAGCAGCACGAAACAGGGGGCGACTTTCTTT.

Remarks on this clone: At one end, the junction sequence differs from germline, possibly due to a read error. The chain uses TRBV19 and TRBJ2-7; 8 bases are shared with TRBD2. CDR3 length equals 10 residues. In germline, CDR1 is LNHDA, CDR2 SQIVND (reference sequence). CDR3 protein: CASSALAVLF. The CDR3 DNA reads TGTGCCAGTAGTGCACTAGCGGTACTGTTC.

About this clone itself: The identical CDR3 is also encoded by other nucleotide sequences in the sample. The rearrangement joins TRBV2 to TRBJ1-6; the D gene is possibly TRBD1 (6 bases). Germline CDR1 and CDR2: SNHLY and FYNNEI. The CDR3 contains 16 residues. Trimming shortened V by 5 bases and J by 2 bases, and 13 bases separated the two germline ends. The CDR3 is CASSLEWDTYNSPLHF. In DNA, the CDR3 is TGTGCCAGCAGTCTGGAGTGGGACACCTATAATTCACCCCTCCACTTT.

The chain employs TRBV19 and TRBJ2-1; the match to TRBD2 covers 13 bases. V lost 8 bases, J lost 3 bases, and 4 bases stayed unmatched. Germline CDR1 and CDR2: LNHDA and SQIVND (reference sequence). There are 15 residues in the CDR3. The DNA of the CDR3 is TGTGCCAGTTGGGGACTAGCGGGGCACTACAATGAGCAGTTCTTC. It encodes CASWGLAGHYNEQFF.